This TCR beta chain emerged from a study of neoadjuvant anti-PD-1 for oral cavity cancer. Germline V gene sequence: CDR1 MDHEN, CDR2 SYDVKM. The CDR3 spans 11 residues. The germline V and J ends were trimmed by 6 bases and 13 bases, with 13 bases remaining between them. TCRdb's table, derived via immunoSEQ multiplex PCR, lists solely in-frame clones and lacks some. Here the sample spans around 15,000 clones, approximately 65% being singletons. The receptor was isolated from a person between 35 and 79 years old with oral cavity squamous cell carcinoma. V is TRBV28 and J is TRBJ1-5; tentative D call: TRBD1 (6 bases). This sample comprised PBMCs, obtained before nivolumab (anti-PD-1) treatment. The CDR3 DNA reads TGTGCCAGCAGCCTGACAGGTTCGCAGCATTTT. Translating gives CASSLTGSQHF. The full variable domain, its missing parts supplied by reference TRBV28 and TRBJ1-5, is DVKVTQSSRYLVKRTGEKVFLECVQDMDHENMFWYRQDPGLGLRLIYFSYDVKMKEKGDIPEGYSVSREKKERFSLILESASTNQTSMYLCASSLTGSQHFGDGTRLSIL.